Sequencing of this T cell receptor beta chain was carried out in a study of long-term antiretroviral therapy in people with HIV. With V trimmed by 1 base and J by 4 bases, 1 base remained unmatched. Germline CDR1 SGHTA, CDR2 FQGNSA. The CDR3 covers 14 residues. In the case of this clone: What it binds is not known.

It was version v3.0 of the immunoSEQ assay that was run at survey level. TCRdb's copy holds only in-frame clones and misses some; the assay was immunoSEQ multiplex PCR. The data hold over 15,000 clones, with over 75% observed a single time. General study findings and limits: The study lacked data on ART adherence, viral resistance or therapy changes. Compared with controls, HIV repertoires showed narrower CDR3 length ranges.

The V gene is TRBV7-2, the J gene TRBJ1-5; 7 nucleotides match TRBD1. The sequence was obtained from a man between 18 and 35 years old with HIV. This specimen consisted of unsorted PBMCs, obtained 0.1 years before starting antiretroviral therapy. The chain's CDR3 is CASSLGQGNQPQHF. The CDR3 bases are TGTGCCAGCAGCTTAGGACAGGGAAATCAGCCCCAGCATTTT.